The entry below gives a single T cell receptor beta chain sequence along with its context. This clonotype has a count of ten or more. No antigen is known for it. No clone much larger than this one lies a single base away; base qualities are absent. Including cysteine and phenylalanine, the CDR3 has 14 amino acids. Just the 42-base CDR3 DNA is kept, in frame starting at base 1. At the junction V is shortened by 5 bases and J by 2 bases; bases outside the gene matches: 4. CDR1 and CDR2, looked up from the germline V gene, are SGHTA and FQGNSA. This specimen belongs to a study of T cell repertoires in cytomegalovirus infection (dated by TCRdb to between 2017 and 2020). Background for the entire study: Recently identified HLA-C-restricted CMV epitopes, whose presentation resists viral immunomodulation, were targeted by peptide stimulations together with well-studied HLA-B-restricted epitopes. Donor HLA type was relevant to the analysis, as public TCR beta signatures indicated carriage of CMV infection together with the matching HLA type. Results the study describes overall, beyond this receptor: The ex vivo response was dominated by HLA-C-restricted CMV-specific TCR beta clonotypes, which also provided the single most frequent clonotype in two of eight donors. In both this cohort and an independent approximately 350-donor cohort, the cumulative frequency of public TCR beta family members distinguished carriers of CMV infection plus the relevant HLA type.

The instrument was an Illumina HiSeq 1500. In-frame beta chains were kept once TCRdb had trimmed the public reads at Q25 with fastp and called clones with MiXCR. Here each entry gathers all rows of one CDR3 protein and keeps the most common genes and DNA. Recorded for this sample are more than 300,000 distinct CDR3 sequences; roughly 34% of them occurred a single time. Together, the top ten hold 13% of the sample. The treatment or condition label, as the study defines it: in vitro stimulation with specific CMV peptide epitopes to enrich CMV-specific T cells. Specimen: cultured PBMCs, collected from culture after CMV antigen stimulation. This sequence uses TRBV7-2 and TRBJ2-5; the central 8 bases match TRBD1. The sequence derives from a human donor in good health (CMV status not recorded). Some clones in this sample may be carry-over from other donors' samples. CDR3 loop: CASSPGTGQETQYF. The sequenced DNA is TGTGCCAGCAGCCCCGGGACAGGACAAGAGACCCAGTACTTC.